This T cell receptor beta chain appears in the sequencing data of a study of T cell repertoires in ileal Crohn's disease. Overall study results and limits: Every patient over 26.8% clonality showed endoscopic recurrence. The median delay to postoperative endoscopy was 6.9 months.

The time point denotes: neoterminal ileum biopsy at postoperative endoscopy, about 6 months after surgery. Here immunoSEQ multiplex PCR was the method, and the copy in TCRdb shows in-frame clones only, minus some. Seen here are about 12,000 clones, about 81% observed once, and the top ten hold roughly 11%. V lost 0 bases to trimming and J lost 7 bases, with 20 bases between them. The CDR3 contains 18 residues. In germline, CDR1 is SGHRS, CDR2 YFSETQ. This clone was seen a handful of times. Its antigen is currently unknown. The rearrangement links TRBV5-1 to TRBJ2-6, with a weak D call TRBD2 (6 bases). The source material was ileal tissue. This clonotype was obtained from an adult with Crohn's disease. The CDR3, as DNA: TGCGCCAGCAGCTTGGTGGGGGACGTTGGAGGGAACGCCAACGTCCTGACTTTC. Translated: CASSLVGDVGGNANVLTF.